Below, 24 T cell receptor beta chains from the same sample are listed, as sequenced in a study of T cells in Graves' hyperthyroidism and ophthalmopathy (dated by TCRdb to about 2019). Library construction relied on multiplex PCR. The sequencer was an Illumina HiSeq 2000. The TCR beta CDR3 regions were amplified from RNA transcripts. The first round of RT-PCR for the TCR CDR3 was performed with the HTBI primer set and the Qiagen OneStep RT-PCR kit. The public reads were reprocessed in TCRdb via fastp at Q25 and MiXCR, keeping in-frame beta chains. When rows share a CDR3 protein, they turn into one entry using the most common DNA and genes. The sample yields 360,000 or so distinct CDR3 sequences; 12% to 15% were counted once. The ten largest clonotypes hold roughly a fifth of the sample. The sequenced sample was blood. The receptors originated from a woman aged 60 to 75 with Graves' ophthalmopathy.

In its sample, this clonotype was seen many times. The chain uses TRBV3-1 and TRBJ2-3; a possible D gene is TRBD2 (5 bases). CDR1 is LGHDT, CDR2 YNNKEL, per germline (reference sequence). This CDR3 contains 18 residues. V lost 1 base to trimming and J lost 7 bases, with 24 bases between them. CDR3 in amino acids: CASSQGLPGNWVENTQYF. CDR3 sequence (DNA): TGTGCCAGCAGCCAAGGGCTCCCCGGGAACTGGGTAGAGAATACGCAGTATTTT.

This clonotype was recorded a few times. The chain recombines TRBV5-5 with TRBJ2-2; 9 nucleotides align to TRBD2. Germline trimming cut 3 bases from V and 4 bases from J; bases unmatched to any gene: 13. CDR1 SGHKS and CDR2 YYEKEE come from the germline V gene (reference sequence). The CDR3 has 18 residues. CDR3 in amino acids: CASSSRALAGSGTGELFF. The CDR3 nucleotides read TGTGCCAGCAGCTCCCGGGCGCTAGCGGGGAGTGGCACCGGGGAGCTGTTTTTT.

This clonotype has ten or more counts. J is TRBJ2-5 and V is TRBV18, with 9 bases aligning to TRBD2. Germline V gene data show CDR1 as KGHSH and CDR2 as LQKENI. CDR3 size: 15 residues. The trim removed 0 bases at V and 5 bases at J, leaving 4 bases unmatched. This CDR3 reads CASSPPVAGAETQYF. The DNA of the CDR3 is TGTGCCAGCTCACCACCCGTAGCGGGAGCGGAGACCCAGTACTTC.

This clonotype was seen many times. This chain links TRBV6-1 with TRBJ1-2; 7 bases map to TRBD1. Germline-derived CDR1 and CDR2 are MNHNS and SASEGT. CDR3 length: 12 residues. J was trimmed by 3 bases and V by 6 bases; bases with no gene match: 1. The CDR3 region has the DNA TGTGCCAGCAGAACAGGGGACTATGGCTACACCTTC. Translated, it gives CASRTGDYGYTF.

Ten or more counts support this clonotype. This chain uses TRBV28 with TRBJ1-5, with D maybe TRBD1 (5 bases). The CDR3 is made up of 16 amino acids. CDR1 MDHEN and CDR2 SYDVKM come from the germline V gene. V lost 6 bases and J 0 bases, leaving 15 bases between the germline ends. DNA for the CDR3: TGTGCCAGCAGGGGGACGGAGAGTTATAGCAATCAGCCCCAGCATTTT. The encoded protein is CASRGTESYSNQPQHF.

On this clonotype: A much bigger clone sits one base away, suggesting this may be a read error. The rearrangement joins TRBV6-4 to TRBJ1-1, with TRBD1 matching over 10 bases. Germline V gene data show CDR1 as MRHNA and CDR2 as SNTAGT. There are 13 residues in the CDR3. CDR3 sequence reads: CASRDRGNTEAYF. The CDR3 DNA follows: TGTGCCAGCAGGGACAGGGGGAACACTGAAGCTTACTTT.

In this sample, this clonotype turned up a few times. This sequence joins TRBV28 and TRBJ2-6, with TRBD2 as a possible D gene (5 bases). The ends were cut back, 7 bases at V and 4 bases at J, with 14 bases in the middle. This CDR3 contains 15 residues. Per germline, CDR1 MDHEN and CDR2 SYDVKM. For the CDR3, the DNA is TGTGCCAGCACCTCCCTGGGGAGAGGGGCCAACGTCCTGACTTTC. Translation: CASTSLGRGANVLTF.

This clonotype was seen at least ten times. The chain carries TRBV19 and TRBJ2-3; 15 bases map to TRBD2. Trimming took 6 bases from V and 2 from J; bases not matched to a gene: 6. The germline V gene has CDR1 LNHDA and CDR2 SQIVND (reference sequence). The CDR3 has 17 amino acids. DNA of the CDR3: TGTGCCAGTAGCCGGACTAGCGGGAGGGGTCTCACAGATACGCAGTATTTT. It encodes CASSRTSGRGLTDTQYF. Using reference TRBV19 and TRBJ2-3 for the parts outside the CDR3, the full variable domain is DGGITQSPKYLFRKEGQNVTLSCEQNLNHDAMYWYRQDPGQGLRLIYYSQIVNDFQKGDIAEGYSVSREKKESFPLTVTSAQKNPTAFYLCASSRTSGRGLTDTQYFGPGTRLTVL.

This clonotype has just a few counts. The chain links TRBV7-3 to TRBJ2-2; maybe TRBD2 (5 bases). This CDR3 is 15 amino acids long. V lost 7 bases to trimming and J lost 1 base, with 13 bases between them. Germline CDR1 and CDR2: SGHTA and FQGTGA. Here the CDR3 DNA reads TGTGCCAGCACCCAATTCGGGGAGAACACCGGGGAGCTGTTTTTT. This encodes CASTQFGENTGELFF.

The chain has TRBV6-1 and TRBJ2-3; 7 bases are shared with TRBD1. The CDR3 spans 15 residues. Germline V gene lookup returns CDR1 MNHNS and CDR2 SASEGT. With 5 bases clipped from V and 4 bases from J, the junction kept 9 bases outside the gene matches. DNA for the CDR3: TGTGCCAGCAGTCGACAGGGTTATTCGGCAGATACGCAGTATTTT. Its protein product is CASSRQGYSADTQYF.

This clonotype was observed a few times. This rearrangement joins TRBV7-3 to TRBJ2-7; a possible D gene is TRBD2 (8 bases). The germline CDR1 and CDR2 sequences are SGHTA and FQGTGA. Trimming left V 5 bases short and J 1 base short, with 15 bases between. The CDR3 sequence is 15 residues long. The CDR3: CASSDSGTASYEQYF. The CDR3 region has the DNA TGTGCCAGCAGCGATAGCGGGACAGCTTCCTACGAGCAGTACTTC.

This clonotype was picked up a small number of times. The genes are TRBV15 and TRBJ2-7; unclear D gene. With 0 bases removed from V and 9 bases from J, the gap between germline ends came to 15 bases. Germline V gene sequence: CDR1 LNHNV, CDR2 YYDKDF (reference sequence). The CDR3 is made up of 14 amino acids. The CDR3: CATSRDRQTLGQYF. The CDR3 DNA reads TGTGCCACCAGCAGAGATAGGCAGACCCTAGGGCAGTACTTC.

This clonotype has only a few counts. The V and J genes are TRBV14 and TRBJ2-3; 10 bases are shared with TRBD2. The CDR3 contains 14 residues. The germline V gene encodes CDR1 SGHDN and CDR2 FVKESK. J was trimmed by 5 bases and V by 6 bases; bases with no gene match: 5. The CDR3 loop reads CASSSSGREDTQYF. CDR3 coding DNA: TGTGCCAGCAGTTCCAGCGGGAGGGAAGATACGCAGTATTTT.

This clonotype was seen at least ten times. This sequence joins TRBV20-1 and TRBJ2-7; TRBD1 is a possible D gene (8 bases). The CDR3 totals 11 residues. The ends were cut back, 5 bases at V and 6 bases at J, with 11 bases in the middle. The germline V gene has CDR1 DFQATT and CDR2 SNEGSKA (reference sequence). CDR3 nucleotide sequence: TGCAGTGCTTACAGGGGGGGCGAGCAGTACTTC. It is translated as CSAYRGGEQYF.

The V call is TRBV24-1, the J call TRBJ2-1; 10 bases agree with TRBD2. The CDR3 spans 13 residues. Germline lookup yields CDR1 KGHDR and CDR2 SFDVKD. With 1 base clipped from V and 15 bases from J, the junction kept 5 bases outside the gene matches. CDR3 DNA: TGTGCCACCAGTGATTTTAGGGGGACTAGCGCGTTCTTC. It encodes CATSDFRGTSAFF.

J is TRBJ2-4 and V is TRBV27, with a possible D match to TRBD1 (5 bases). CDR3 length: 14 residues. V was shortened by 6 bases and J by 3 bases, with 12 bases between the two germline ends. Germline loops: CDR1 MNHEY, CDR2 SMNVEV (reference sequence). The CDR3 loop is CASSPGNVKNIQYF. The CDR3 DNA reads TGTGCCAGCAGCCCAGGGAATGTCAAAAACATTCAGTACTTC.

This chain uses TRBV19 with TRBJ2-2, with TRBD1 identical over 8 bases. The V gene end was trimmed by 5 bases and the J gene end by 1 base; junction bases not matched to a gene: 6. This CDR3 contains 16 residues. The V gene's germline CDR1 is LNHDA and CDR2 SQIVND (reference sequence). As DNA, the CDR3 is TGTGCCAGTAGTCCCACCGGGACAGGGAACACCGGGGAGCTGTTTTTT. Its protein product is CASSPTGTGNTGELFF.

In this sample, this clonotype turned up many times. V usage is TRBV5-1 and J usage is TRBJ2-2; unclear D gene. Trimming removed 2 bases from V and 1 base from J, with 6 bases in between. Germline lookup yields CDR1 SGHRS and CDR2 YFSETQ. The CDR3 extends over 14 amino acids. The CDR3 DNA reads as TGCGCCAGCAGCTTCTCGCAGAACACCGGGGAGCTGTTTTTT. It encodes CASSFSQNTGELFF.

This clonotype was seen a few times. V gene TRBV12-3 or TRBV12-4 combines with J gene TRBJ2-1; TRBD2 matches 8 bases. The CDR3 covers 15 residues. Losses at the gene ends were 3 bases for V and 7 bases for J; bases not matched to a gene: 8. The CDR3 nucleotides are TGTGCCAGCAGTTTTTCGCGGGGGGCGCAAAATGAGCAGTTCTTC. This sequence encodes CASSFSRGAQNEQFF.

Turning to this clonotype: A much larger clone differs from this one at a single base, so this may be a read error. This chain joins TRBV7-2 and TRBJ2-7, with TRBD2 matching over 10 bases. The CDR3 totals 17 residues. In germline, CDR1 is SGHTA, CDR2 FQGNSA. J lost 6 bases, V lost 5 bases, and 16 bases had no gene match. The chain's CDR3 is CASSGGPAGGNEPEQYF. The DNA of the CDR3 is TGTGCCAGCAGCGGGGGACCAGCGGGAGGGAACGAACCCGAGCAGTACTTC.

This clonotype was counted at least ten times. V gene TRBV6-5 combines with J gene TRBJ1-2; D is unclear. V was cut by 1 base and J by 4 bases, with 13 bases left in between. Germline-derived CDR1 and CDR2 are MNHEY and SVGAGI. The CDR3 is 15 amino acids. Written as DNA, the CDR3 is TGTGCCAGCAGTTACTATAAACAGCGTAGCTATGGCTACACCTTC. This sequence encodes CASSYYKQRSYGYTF.

The gene calls are TRBV29-1 and TRBJ2-1; D not certain. V dropped 6 bases and J dropped 10 bases, with 13 bases sitting between them. The CDR3 totals 11 residues. Germline V gene data show CDR1 as SQVTM and CDR2 as ANQGSEA. In nucleotides, the CDR3 is TGCAGCGTGGCGGCGTTCGGAGAGCAGTTCTTC. Protein sequence: CSVAAFGEQFF.

This clonotype came up many times. The gene calls are TRBV5-1 and TRBJ1-1, with D unresolved. The CDR3 is 13 residues long. CDR1 is SGHRS and CDR2 is YFSETQ in the germline V gene. The V end was cut by 6 bases, the J end by 5 bases, with 14 bases between. In DNA, the CDR3 is TGCGCCAGCAAATCAGGTGTGCAGACTGAAGCTTTCTTT. This translates into CASKSGVQTEAFF.

This clonotype was counted at least ten times. The chain recombines TRBV12-3 or TRBV12-4 with TRBJ2-7; TRBD2 aligns across 8 bases. This CDR3 is 16 amino acids long. The ends lost 3 bases at V and 5 bases at J; junction bases unmatched: 12. CDR3 in DNA: TGTGCCAGCAGTTTCCTGAGCGGGAGTCGTAAACACGAGCAGTACTTC. Residues: CASSFLSGSRKHEQYF.